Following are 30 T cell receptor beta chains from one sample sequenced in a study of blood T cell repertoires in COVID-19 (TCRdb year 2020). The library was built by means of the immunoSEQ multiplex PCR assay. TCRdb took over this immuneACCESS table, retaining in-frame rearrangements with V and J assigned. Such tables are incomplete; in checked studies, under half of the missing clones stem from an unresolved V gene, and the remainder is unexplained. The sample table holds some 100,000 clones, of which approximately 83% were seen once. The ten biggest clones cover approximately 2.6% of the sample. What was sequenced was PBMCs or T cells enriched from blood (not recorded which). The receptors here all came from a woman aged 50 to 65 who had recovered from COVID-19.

The CDR3: CASSSGQGPKNTEAFF. CDR3 DNA: TGTGCCAGCAGCTCTGGACAGGGGCCTAAGAACACTGAAGCTTTCTTT. The rearrangement uses TRBV7-2 and TRBJ1-1; 9 bases line up with TRBD1. The ends lost 4 bases at V and 1 base at J; junction bases unmatched: 7. CDR3 size: 16 residues. Germline lookup yields CDR1 SGHTA and CDR2 FQGNSA.

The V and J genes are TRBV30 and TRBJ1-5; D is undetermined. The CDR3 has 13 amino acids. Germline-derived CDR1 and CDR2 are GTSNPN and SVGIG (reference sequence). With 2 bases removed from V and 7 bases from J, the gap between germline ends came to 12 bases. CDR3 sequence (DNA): TGTGCCTGGAGTTCGTGGTCTAACCAGCCCCAGCATTTT. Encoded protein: CAWSSWSNQPQHF.

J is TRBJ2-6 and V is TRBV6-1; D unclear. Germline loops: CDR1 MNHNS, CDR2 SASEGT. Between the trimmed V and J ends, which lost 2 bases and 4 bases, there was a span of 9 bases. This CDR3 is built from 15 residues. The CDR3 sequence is CASSERVEGANVLTF. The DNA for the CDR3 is TGTGCCAGCAGTGAAAGAGTAGAGGGGGCCAACGTCCTGACTTTC.

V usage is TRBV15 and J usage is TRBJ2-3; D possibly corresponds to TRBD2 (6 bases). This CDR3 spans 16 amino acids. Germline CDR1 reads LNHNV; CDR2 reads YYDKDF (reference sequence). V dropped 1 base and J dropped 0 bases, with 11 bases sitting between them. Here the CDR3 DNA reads TGTGCCACCAGCAGAGGTAGCGGAGGTAGCACAGATACGCAGTATTTT. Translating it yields CATSRGSGGSTDTQYF.

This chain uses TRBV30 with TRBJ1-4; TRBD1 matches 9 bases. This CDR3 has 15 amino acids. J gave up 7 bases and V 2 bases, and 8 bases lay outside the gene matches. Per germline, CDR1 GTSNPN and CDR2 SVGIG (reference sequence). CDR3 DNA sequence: TGTGCCTGGAGTTCCCCAGGACAGGGGCCTGAAAAACTGTTTTTT. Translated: CAWSSPGQGPEKLFF. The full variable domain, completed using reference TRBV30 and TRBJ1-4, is SQTIHQWPATLVQPVGSPLSLECTVEGTSNPNLYWYRQAAGRGLQLLFYSVGIGQISSEVPQNLSASRPQDRQFILSSKKLLLSDSGFYLCAWSSPGQGPEKLFFGSGTQLSVL.

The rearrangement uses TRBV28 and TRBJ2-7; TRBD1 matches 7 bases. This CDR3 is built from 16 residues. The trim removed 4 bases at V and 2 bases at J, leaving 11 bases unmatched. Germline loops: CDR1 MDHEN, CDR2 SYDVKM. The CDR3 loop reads CASSSFTRTGAYEQYF. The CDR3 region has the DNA TGTGCCAGCAGTTCTTTTACTCGGACAGGAGCCTACGAGCAGTACTTC.

Here the CDR3 DNA reads TGTGCCAGCAGCCCTCGGTCTGTGACTAATGAAAAACTGTTTTTT. Protein: CASSPRSVTNEKLFF. The genes are TRBV3-1 (or the pseudogene TRBV3-2) and TRBJ1-4; no clear D. CDR1 is LGHDT and CDR2 is YNNKEL in the germline V gene (reference sequence). V was cut by 4 bases and J by 2 bases, with 11 bases left in between. The CDR3 covers 15 residues.

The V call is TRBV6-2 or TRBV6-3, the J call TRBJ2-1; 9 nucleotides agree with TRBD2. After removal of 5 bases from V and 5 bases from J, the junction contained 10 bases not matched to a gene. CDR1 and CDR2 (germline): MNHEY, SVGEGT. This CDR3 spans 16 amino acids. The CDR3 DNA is TGTGCCAGCAGTCCCCGTAGCGGGGGCCCTAACAATGAGCAGTTCTTC. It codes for CASSPRSGGPNNEQFF.

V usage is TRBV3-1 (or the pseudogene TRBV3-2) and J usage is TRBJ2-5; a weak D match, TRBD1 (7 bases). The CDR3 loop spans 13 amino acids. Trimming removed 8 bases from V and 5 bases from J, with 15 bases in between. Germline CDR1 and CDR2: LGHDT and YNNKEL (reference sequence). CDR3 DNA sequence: TGTGCCAGCCAACCAGGGGGGACGGAGACCCAGTACTTC. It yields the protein CASQPGGTETQYF.

The CDR3 loop reads CASSLDRGFYGYTF. In DNA, the CDR3 is TGTGCCAGCAGCTTGGACAGGGGGTTTTATGGCTACACCTTC. The chain links TRBV5-6 to TRBJ1-2; 8 nucleotides line up with TRBD1. This CDR3 region has 14 residues. Germline CDR1 is SGHDT and CDR2 is YYEEEE. Trimming took 0 bases from V and 5 from J; bases not matched to a gene: 3.

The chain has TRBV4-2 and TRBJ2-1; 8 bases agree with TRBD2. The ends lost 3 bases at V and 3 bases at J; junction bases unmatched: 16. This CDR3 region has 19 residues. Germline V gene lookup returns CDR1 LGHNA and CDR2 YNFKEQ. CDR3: CASSQDPRTGGGHYNEQFF. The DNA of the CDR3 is TGTGCCAGCAGCCAGGACCCGAGGACCGGCGGGGGGCACTACAATGAGCAGTTCTTC.

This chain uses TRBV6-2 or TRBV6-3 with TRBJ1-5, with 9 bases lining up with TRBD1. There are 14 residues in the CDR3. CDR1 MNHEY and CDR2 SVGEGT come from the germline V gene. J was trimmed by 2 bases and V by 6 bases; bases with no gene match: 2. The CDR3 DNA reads TGTGCCAGCAGCTGGACAGGGGGCAATCAGCCCCAGCATTTT. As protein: CASSWTGGNQPQHF.

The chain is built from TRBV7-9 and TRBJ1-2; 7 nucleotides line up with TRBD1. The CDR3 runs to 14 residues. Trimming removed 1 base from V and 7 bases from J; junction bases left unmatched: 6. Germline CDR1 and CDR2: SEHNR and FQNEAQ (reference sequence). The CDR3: CASSLDRQGGGYTF. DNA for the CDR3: TGTGCCAGCAGCTTAGATAGACAGGGCGGTGGCTACACCTTC.

CDR3 residues: CASSLLQGAEAFF. In DNA, the CDR3 is TGTGCCAGCAGCTTGCTTCAGGGGGCTGAAGCTTTCTTT. This chain connects TRBV5-5 to TRBJ1-1, with 7 bases fitting TRBD1. Trimming cost V 1 base and J 6 bases; bases outside gene matches: 3. This CDR3 spans 13 amino acids. Germline loops: CDR1 SGHKS, CDR2 YYEKEE (reference sequence).

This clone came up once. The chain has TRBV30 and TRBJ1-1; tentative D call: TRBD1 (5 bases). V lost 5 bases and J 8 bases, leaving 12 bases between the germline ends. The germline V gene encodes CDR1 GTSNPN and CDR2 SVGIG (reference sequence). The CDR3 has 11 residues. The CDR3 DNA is TGTGCCTGGGAGCAGGGCGGCGAAGCTTTCTTT. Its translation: CAWEQGGEAFF.

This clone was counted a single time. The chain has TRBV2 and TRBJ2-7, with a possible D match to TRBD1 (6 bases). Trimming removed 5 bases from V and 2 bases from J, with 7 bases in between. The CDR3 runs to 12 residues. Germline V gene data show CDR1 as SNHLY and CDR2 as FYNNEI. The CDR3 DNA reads TGTGCCAGCAGTAGGACAGCCTACGAGCAGTACTTC. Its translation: CASSRTAYEQYF.

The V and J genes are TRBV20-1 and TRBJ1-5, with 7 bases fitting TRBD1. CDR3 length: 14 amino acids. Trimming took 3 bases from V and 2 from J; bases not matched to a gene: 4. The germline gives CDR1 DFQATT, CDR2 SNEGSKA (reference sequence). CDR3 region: CSASRQGGNQPQHF. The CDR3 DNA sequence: TGCAGTGCTAGTCGACAGGGTGGCAATCAGCCCCAGCATTTT.

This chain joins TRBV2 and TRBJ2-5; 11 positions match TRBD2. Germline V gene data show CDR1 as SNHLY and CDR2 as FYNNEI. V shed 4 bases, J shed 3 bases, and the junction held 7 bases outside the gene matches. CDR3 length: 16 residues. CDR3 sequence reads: CASSGYTLAGEETQYF. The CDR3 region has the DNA TGTGCCAGCAGTGGCTATACACTAGCGGGGGAAGAGACCCAGTACTTC.

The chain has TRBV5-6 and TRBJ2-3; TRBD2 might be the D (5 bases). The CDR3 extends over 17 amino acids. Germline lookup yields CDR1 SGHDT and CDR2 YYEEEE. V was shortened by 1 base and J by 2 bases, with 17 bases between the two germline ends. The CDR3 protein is CASSLIKSGSSTDTQYF. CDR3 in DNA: TGTGCCAGCAGCTTGATAAAGTCGGGGTCCTCCACAGATACGCAGTATTTT. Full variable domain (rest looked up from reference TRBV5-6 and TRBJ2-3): DAGVTQSPTHLIKTRGQQVTLRCSPKSGHDTVSWYQQALGQGPQFIFQYYEEEERQRGNFPDRFSGHQFPNYSSELNVNALLLGDSALYLCASSLIKSGSSTDTQYFGPGTRLTVL.

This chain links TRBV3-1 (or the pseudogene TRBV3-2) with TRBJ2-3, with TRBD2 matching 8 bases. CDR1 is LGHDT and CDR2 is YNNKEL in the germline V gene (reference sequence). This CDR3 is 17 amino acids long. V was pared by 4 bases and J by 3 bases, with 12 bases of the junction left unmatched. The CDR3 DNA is TGTGCCAGCAGCCGACGCTACGGGACTAGTAGGACAGATACGCAGTATTTT. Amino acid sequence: CASSRRYGTSRTDTQYF.

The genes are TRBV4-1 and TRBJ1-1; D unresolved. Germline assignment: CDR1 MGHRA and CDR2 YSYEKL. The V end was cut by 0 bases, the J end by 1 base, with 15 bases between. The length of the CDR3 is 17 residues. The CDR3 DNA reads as TGCGCCAGCAGCCAAGAGGTGGGTTGGCACAGGAACACTGAAGCTTTCTTT. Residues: CASSQEVGWHRNTEAFF.

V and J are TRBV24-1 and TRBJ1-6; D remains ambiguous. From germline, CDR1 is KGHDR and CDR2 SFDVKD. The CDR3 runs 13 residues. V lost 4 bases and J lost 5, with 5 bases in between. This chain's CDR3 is CATSDSDNSPLHF. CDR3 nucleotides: TGTGCCACCAGTGACTCAGATAATTCACCCCTCCACTTT.

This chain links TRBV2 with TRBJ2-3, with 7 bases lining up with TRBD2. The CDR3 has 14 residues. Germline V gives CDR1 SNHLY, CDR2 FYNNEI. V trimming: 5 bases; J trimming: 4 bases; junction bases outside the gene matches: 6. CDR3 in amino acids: CASSLRLAADTQYF. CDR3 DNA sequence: TGTGCCAGCAGTCTTAGACTAGCAGCAGATACGCAGTATTTT. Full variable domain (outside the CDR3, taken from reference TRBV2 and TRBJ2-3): EPEVTQTPSHQVTQMGQEVILRCVPISNHLYFYWYRQILGQKVEFLVSFYNNEISEKSEIFDDQFSVERPDGSNFTLKIRSTKLEDSAMYFCASSLRLAADTQYFGPGTRLTVL.

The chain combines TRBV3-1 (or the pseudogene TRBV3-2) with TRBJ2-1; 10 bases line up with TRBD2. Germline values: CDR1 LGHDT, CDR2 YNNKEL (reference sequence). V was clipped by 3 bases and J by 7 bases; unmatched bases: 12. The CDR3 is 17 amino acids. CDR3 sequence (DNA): TGTGCCAGCAGCCAGCAACGGCCTAGCGGGAGATTGAATGAGCAGTTCTTC. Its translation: CASSQQRPSGRLNEQFF.

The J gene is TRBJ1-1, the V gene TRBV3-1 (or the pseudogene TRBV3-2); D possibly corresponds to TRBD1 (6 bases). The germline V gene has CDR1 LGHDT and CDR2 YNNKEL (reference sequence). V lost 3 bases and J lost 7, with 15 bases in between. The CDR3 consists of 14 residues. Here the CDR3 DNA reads TGTGCCAGCAGCCAGGAACAGGGCCCCTTTGAAGCTTTCTTT. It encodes CASSQEQGPFEAFF.

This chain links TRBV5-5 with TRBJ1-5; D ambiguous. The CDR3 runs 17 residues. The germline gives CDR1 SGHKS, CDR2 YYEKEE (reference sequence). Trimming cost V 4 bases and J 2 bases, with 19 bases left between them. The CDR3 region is CASSILPDLMGNQPQHF. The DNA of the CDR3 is TGTGCCAGCAGCATACTCCCCGATTTGATGGGCAATCAGCCCCAGCATTTT.

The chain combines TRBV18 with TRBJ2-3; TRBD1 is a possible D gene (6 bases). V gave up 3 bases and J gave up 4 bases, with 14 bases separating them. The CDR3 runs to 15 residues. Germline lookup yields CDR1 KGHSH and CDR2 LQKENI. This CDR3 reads CASSPGAGRADTQYF. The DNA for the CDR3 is TGTGCCAGCTCACCGGGGGCAGGGCGGGCAGATACGCAGTATTTT.

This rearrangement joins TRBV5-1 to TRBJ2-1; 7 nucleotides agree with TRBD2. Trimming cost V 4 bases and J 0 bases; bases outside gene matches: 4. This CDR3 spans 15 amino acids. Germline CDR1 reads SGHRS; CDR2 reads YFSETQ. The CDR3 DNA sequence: TGCGCCAGCAGCGTGGGACTATTCTCCTACAATGAGCAGTTCTTC. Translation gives CASSVGLFSYNEQFF.

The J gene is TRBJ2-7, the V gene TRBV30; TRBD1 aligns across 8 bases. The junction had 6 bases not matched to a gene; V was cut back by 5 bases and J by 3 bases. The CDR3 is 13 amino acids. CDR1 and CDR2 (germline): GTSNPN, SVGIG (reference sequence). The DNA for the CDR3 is TGTGCCTGGTCCCGGACAGGGATCTACGAGCAGTACTTC. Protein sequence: CAWSRTGIYEQYF. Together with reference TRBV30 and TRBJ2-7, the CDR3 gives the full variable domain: SQTIHQWPATLVQPVGSPLSLECTVEGTSNPNLYWYRQAAGRGLQLLFYSVGIGQISSEVPQNLSASRPQDRQFILSSKKLLLSDSGFYLCAWSRTGIYEQYFGPGTRLTVT.

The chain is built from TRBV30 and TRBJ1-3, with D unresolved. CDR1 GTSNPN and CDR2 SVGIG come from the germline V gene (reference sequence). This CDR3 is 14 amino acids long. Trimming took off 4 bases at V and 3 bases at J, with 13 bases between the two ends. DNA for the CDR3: TGTGCCTGGACCAAAGGAGGGTTTGGAAACACCATATATTTT. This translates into CAWTKGGFGNTIYF.